These 5 T cell receptor beta chains were all obtained from the same sample, sequenced in a study of breast tumors, draining lymph nodes, adjacent tissues. MiXCR was run by TCRdb on the multiplex PCR reads, yielding one entry per CDR3 protein. Of thousands of distinct CDR3 sequences in the sample, around 40% are singletons; the top ten hold around 15%. The specimen was tumor-adjacent breast tissue. These receptors were taken from a female donor with breast cancer. Some clones in this sample may be carry-over from other donors' samples.

By share, this clonotype counts as medium-sized. The chain combines TRBV12-3 or TRBV12-4 with TRBJ2-7; the D gene is possibly TRBD2 (5 bases). This CDR3 has 14 residues. Trimming stripped 4 bases from V and 7 bases from J, with 17 bases between. The CDR3 reads CASSSLGEAREQYF. CDR3 in DNA: TGTGCCAGCAGTTCCTTGGGAGAGGCCCGAGAGCAGTACTTC.

This clonotype is judged medium-sized. This chain links TRBV7-9 with TRBJ2-7; D is possibly TRBD1 (6 bases). The CDR3 length is 15 residues. Trimming removed 2 bases at V and 5 bases at J, with 16 bases between. CDR1 and CDR2 (germline): SEHNR, FQNEAQ (reference sequence). The CDR3 coding sequence is TGTGCCAGCAGCTTAAGTGGGTATGGGGGCCACGAGCAGTACTTC. Protein product: CASSLSGYGGHEQYF.

The chain links TRBV20-1 to TRBJ1-6; 7 bases are a match to TRBD1. Trimming cost V 6 bases and J 10 bases; bases outside gene matches: 9. Germline CDR1 is DFQATT and CDR2 is SNEGSKA (reference sequence). This CDR3 has 13 amino acids. CDR3 sequence: CSANRDSSSPLHF. CDR3 sequence (DNA): TGCAGTGCAAACCGGGACAGTTCGTCACCCCTCCACTTT.

This clonotype rates as medium-sized. V is TRBV7-2 and J is TRBJ2-1; D is unresolved. Trimming cost V 5 bases and J 9 bases, with 8 bases left between them. Germline assignment: CDR1 SGHTA and CDR2 FQGNSA. The CDR3 has 11 amino acids. The CDR3 nucleotides read TGTGCCAGCAGCCTATCCCTTGAGCAGTTCTTC. Protein sequence: CASSLSLEQFF.

V and J are TRBV5-4 and TRBJ1-1; tentative D call: TRBD1 (6 bases). The CDR3 has 16 amino acids. Germline V CDR1 and CDR2: SGHNT, YYREEE (reference sequence). V dropped 0 bases and J dropped 2 bases, with 14 bases sitting between them. For the CDR3, the DNA is TGTGCCAGCAGCTTGGGGGGGAGGGGGAACAACACTGAAGCTTTCTTT. Translating it yields CASSLGGRGNNTEAFF.